The source of this TCR beta chain is a study of T cells in Graves' hyperthyroidism and ophthalmopathy. In this sample, this clonotype turned up many times. The TCR beta CDR3 regions underwent amplification using RNA transcripts as the source. The HTBI primer set drove a first-round RT-PCR of the TCR CDR3. TCRdb re-called the multiplex PCR reads through MiXCR, storing one row per CDR3 protein. The data hold fewer than 400,000 distinct CDR3 sequences, with over 12% observed a single time. The CDR3 contains 15 residues. V was pared by 2 bases and J by 4 bases, with 9 bases of the junction left unmatched. Germline CDR1 and CDR2: SQVTM and ANQGSEA.

This receptor was identified in a man in his fifties with Graves' ophthalmopathy. The sequenced sample was blood. V usage is TRBV29-1 and J usage is TRBJ2-5, with 8 bases that match TRBD2. The DNA for the CDR3 is TGCAGCGTTGAATTACGGGGGGGAGATTCAGAGACCCAGTACTTC. Protein: CSVELRGGDSETQYF.